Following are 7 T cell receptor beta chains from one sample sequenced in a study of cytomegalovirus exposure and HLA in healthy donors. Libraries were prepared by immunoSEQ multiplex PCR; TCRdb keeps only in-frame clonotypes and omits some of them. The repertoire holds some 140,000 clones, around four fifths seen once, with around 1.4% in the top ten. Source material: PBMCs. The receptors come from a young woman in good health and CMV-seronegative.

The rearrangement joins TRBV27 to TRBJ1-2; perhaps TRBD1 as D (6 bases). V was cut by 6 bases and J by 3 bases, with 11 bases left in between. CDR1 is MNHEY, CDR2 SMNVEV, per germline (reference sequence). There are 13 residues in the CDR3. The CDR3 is CASSLKGDYGYTF. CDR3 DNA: TGTGCCAGCAGCCTCAAGGGGGACTATGGCTACACCTTC.

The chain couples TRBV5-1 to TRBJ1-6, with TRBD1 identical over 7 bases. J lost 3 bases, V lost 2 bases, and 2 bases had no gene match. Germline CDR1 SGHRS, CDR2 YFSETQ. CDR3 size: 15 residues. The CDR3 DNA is TGCGCCAGCAGCTTCCGGGACAGCTATAATTCACCCCTCCACTTT. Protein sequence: CASSFRDSYNSPLHF.

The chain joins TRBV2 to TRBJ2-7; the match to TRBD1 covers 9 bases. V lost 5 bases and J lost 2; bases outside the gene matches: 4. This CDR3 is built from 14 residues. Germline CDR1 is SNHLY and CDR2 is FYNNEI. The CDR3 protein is CASSTGTGTYEQYF. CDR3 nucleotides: TGTGCCAGCAGTACCGGGACAGGGACCTACGAGCAGTACTTC.

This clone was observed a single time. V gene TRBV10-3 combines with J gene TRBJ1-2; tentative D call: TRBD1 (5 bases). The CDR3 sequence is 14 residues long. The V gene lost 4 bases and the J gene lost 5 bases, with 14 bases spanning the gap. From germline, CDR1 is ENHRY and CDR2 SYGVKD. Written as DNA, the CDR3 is TGTGCCATCAGTGCGGAGGGGACTACTTATGGCTACACCTTC. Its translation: CAISAEGTTYGYTF.

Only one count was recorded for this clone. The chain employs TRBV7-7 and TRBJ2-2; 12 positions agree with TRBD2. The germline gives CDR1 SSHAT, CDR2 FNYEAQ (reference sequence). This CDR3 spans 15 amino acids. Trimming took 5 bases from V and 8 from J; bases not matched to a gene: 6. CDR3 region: CASSLTSGGTGELFF. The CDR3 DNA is TGTGCCAGCAGCCTGACTAGCGGGGGCACAGGGGAGCTGTTTTTT.

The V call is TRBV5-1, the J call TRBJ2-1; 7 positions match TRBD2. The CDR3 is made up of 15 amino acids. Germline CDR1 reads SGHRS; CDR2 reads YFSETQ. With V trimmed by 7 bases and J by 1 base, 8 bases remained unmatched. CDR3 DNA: TGCGCCAGCGGGATATTAGCGGGTTCCTACAATGAGCAGTTCTTC. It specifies CASGILAGSYNEQFF.

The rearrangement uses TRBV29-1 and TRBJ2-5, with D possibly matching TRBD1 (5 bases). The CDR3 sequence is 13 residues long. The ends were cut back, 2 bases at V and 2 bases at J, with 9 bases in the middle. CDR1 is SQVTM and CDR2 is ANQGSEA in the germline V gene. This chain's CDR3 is CSVEYRLQETQYF. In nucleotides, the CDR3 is TGCAGCGTTGAATACAGGCTTCAAGAGACCCAGTACTTC.